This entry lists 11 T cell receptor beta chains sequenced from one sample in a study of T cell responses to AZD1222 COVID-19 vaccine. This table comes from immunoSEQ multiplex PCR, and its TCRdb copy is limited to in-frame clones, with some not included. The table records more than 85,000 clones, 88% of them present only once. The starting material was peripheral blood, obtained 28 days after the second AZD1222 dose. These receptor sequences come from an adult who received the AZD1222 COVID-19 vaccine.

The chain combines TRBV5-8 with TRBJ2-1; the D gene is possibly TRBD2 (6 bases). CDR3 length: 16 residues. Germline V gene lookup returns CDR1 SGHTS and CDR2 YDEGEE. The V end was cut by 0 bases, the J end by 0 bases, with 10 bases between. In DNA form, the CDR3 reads TGTGCCAGCAGCTTGGCCCTAGCGCGCTCCTACAATGAGCAGTTCTTC. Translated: CASSLALARSYNEQFF.

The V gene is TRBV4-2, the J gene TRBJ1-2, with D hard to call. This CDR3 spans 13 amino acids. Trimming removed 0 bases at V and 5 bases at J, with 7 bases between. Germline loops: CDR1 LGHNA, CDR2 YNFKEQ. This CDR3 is CASSQDLRYGYTF. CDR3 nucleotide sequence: TGTGCCAGCAGCCAAGATTTGAGATATGGCTACACCTTC.

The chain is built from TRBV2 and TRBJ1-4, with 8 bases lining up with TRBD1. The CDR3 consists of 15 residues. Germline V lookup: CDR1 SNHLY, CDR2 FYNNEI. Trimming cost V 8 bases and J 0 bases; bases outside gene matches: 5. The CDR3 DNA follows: TGTGCCAGCGTTCCAGGGGGCGCAACTAATGAAAAACTGTTTTTT. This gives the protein CASVPGGATNEKLFF.

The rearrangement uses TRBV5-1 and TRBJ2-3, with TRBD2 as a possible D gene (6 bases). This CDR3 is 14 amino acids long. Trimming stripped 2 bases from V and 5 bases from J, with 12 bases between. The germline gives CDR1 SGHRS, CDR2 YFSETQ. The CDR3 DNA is TGCGCCAGCAGCTTCCGGGAGCGAGGAGATACGCAGTATTTT. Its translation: CASSFRERGDTQYF.

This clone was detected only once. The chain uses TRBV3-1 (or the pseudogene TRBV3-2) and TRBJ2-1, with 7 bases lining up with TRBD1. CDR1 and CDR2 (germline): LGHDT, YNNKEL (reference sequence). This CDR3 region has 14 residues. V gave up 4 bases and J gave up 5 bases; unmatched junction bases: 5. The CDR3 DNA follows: TGTGCCAGCAGCCCCGGGACAGTTCACAATGAGCAGTTCTTC. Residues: CASSPGTVHNEQFF.

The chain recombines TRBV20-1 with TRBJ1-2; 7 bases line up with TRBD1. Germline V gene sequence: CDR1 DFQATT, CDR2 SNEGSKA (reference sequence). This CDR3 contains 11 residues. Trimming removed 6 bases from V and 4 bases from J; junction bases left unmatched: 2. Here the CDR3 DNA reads TGCAGTGCCGGACAGGTCTATGGCTACACCTTC. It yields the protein CSAGQVYGYTF.

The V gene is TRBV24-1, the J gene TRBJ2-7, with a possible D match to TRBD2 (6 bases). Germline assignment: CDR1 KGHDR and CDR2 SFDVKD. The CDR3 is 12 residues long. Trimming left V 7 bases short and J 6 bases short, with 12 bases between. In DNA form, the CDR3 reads TGTGCCACCAGGGGGGGTGGAGGCGAGCAGTACTTC. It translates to CATRGGGGEQYF.

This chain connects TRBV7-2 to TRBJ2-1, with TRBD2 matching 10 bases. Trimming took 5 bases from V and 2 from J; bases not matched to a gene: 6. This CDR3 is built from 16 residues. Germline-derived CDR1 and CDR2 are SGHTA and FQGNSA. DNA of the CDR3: TGTGCCAGCAGCCTAAGCGGGAGGGCCCCCTACAATGAGCAGTTCTTC. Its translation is CASSLSGRAPYNEQFF.

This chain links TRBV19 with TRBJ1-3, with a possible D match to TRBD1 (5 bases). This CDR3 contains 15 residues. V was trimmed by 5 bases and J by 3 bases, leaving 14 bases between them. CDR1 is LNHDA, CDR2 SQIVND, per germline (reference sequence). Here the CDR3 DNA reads TGTGCCAGTAGTCGAGGGACGGGCCATGGAAACACCATATATTTT. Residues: CASSRGTGHGNTIYF.

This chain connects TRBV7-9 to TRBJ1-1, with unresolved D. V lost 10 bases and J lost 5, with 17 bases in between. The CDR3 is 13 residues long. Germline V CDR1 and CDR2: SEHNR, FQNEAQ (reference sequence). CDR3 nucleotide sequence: TGTGCCACCAGACCCCGAGTGGGGACTGAAGCTTTCTTT. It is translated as CATRPRVGTEAFF.

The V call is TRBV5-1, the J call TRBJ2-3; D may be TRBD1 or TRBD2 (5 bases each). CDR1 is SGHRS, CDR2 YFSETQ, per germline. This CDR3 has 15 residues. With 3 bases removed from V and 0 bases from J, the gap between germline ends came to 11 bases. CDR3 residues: CASSSRDGSTDTQYF. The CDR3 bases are TGCGCCAGCAGCTCCCGGGACGGTAGCACAGATACGCAGTATTTT.